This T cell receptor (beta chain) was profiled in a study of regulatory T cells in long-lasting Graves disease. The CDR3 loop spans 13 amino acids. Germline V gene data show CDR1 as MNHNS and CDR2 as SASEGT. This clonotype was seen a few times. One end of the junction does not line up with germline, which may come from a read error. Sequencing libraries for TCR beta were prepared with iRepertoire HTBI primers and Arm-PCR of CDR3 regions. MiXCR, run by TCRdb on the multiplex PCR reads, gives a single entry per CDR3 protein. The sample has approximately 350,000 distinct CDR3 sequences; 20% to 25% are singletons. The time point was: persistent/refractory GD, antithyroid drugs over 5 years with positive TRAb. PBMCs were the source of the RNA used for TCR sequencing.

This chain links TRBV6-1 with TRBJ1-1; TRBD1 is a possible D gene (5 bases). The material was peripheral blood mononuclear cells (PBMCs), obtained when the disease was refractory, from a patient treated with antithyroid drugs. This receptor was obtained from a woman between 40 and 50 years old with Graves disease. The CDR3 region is CATSGPRAPEAFF. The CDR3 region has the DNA TGCGCTACCTCGGGACCCAGGGCCCCTGAAGCTTTCTTT.